The clone carrying this T cell receptor beta chain was picked up one time. The J segment lost 6 bases and the V segment lost 0 bases, leaving 7 bases of the junction unmatched. The length of the CDR3 is 16 residues. Germline CDR1 reads MGHRA; CDR2 reads YSYEKL. The data belong to a study of shared clonotypes between healthy human individuals. Profiled with immunoSEQ multiplex PCR; TCRdb holds only in-frame clones, not every one. The sample consists of some 2,100,000 clones, 85% to 95% of them appearing once. CD8 cells regarded as naive lacked CD45RO, were positively chosen for CCR7, and omitted terminally differentiated effector memory CD45RA+ cells.

The sequenced sample was naive CD8+ T cells from PBMCs. This receptor was identified in a man younger than 35 in good health. Some clones in this sample may be carry-over from other donors' samples. The chain joins TRBV4-1 to TRBJ1-5; TRBD1 aligns across 8 bases. CDR3 nucleotides: TGCGCCAGCAGCCAAGATGGCCGGCAGGGGGCTCAGCCCCAGCATTTT. As protein: CASSQDGRQGAQPQHF.